This TCR beta chain is drawn from a study of a mutant IDH1 vaccine in newly diagnosed glioma. CDR3 size: 15 residues. V lost 4 bases to trimming and J lost 5 bases, with 15 bases between them. Looked up from germline, CDR1 is SGHDT and CDR2 is YYEEEE. About this clone itself: Its antigen remains unknown.

TCRdb's copy holds only in-frame clones and misses some; the assay was immunoSEQ multiplex PCR. Among more than 50,000 clones listed, roughly 80% were seen once. The time point was: week 11, during vaccination. In the vaccine, a single dose held 300 ug of the mutant IDH1 20-mer peptide, along with topical imiquimod. Study conclusions and caveats: Evidence of vaccine-induced immune responses was documented in approximately 93% of patients.

The chain uses TRBV5-6 and TRBJ2-2; TRBD2 might be the D (6 bases). The specimen comprised PBMCs, sampled from a glioma patient whose treatment included an IDH1 peptide vaccine. This receptor was taken from a man between 50 and 59 years old with glioma. The DNA for the CDR3 is TGTGCCAGCAGCCCGTTACCTAGCGCAACCGGGGAGCTGTTTTTT. The encoded protein is CASSPLPSATGELFF. Full variable domain (outside the CDR3, taken from reference TRBV5-6 and TRBJ2-2): DAGVTQSPTHLIKTRGQQVTLRCSPKSGHDTVSWYQQALGQGPQFIFQYYEEEERQRGNFPDRFSGHQFPNYSSELNVNALLLGDSALYLCASSPLPSATGELFFGEGSRLTVL.